The rows below give T cell receptor beta chains drawn from one sample of a study of control samples from healthy donors and cancer patients. Profiled with immunoSEQ multiplex PCR; TCRdb holds only in-frame clones, not every one. Of roughly 95,000 clones detected, 85% to 90% appear once; the ten largest clones hold around an eighth. The sequenced sample was blood. The source is a man aged 30 to 39 in good health. Each CDR3 is given with its conserved first and last residue. Fields, in order: V gene, CDR3 protein.

V: TRBV28
CDR3: CASSQGQGVYEQYF

V: TRBV27
CDR3: CASSPLRVLTGNLGNYGYTF

V: TRBV30
CDR3: CAWSTFVGGTEAFF

V: TRBV2
CDR3: CASTNRGQSFGNEQFF

V: TRBV7-6
CDR3: CASSSGEAFF

V: TRBV6-5
CDR3: CASRLDGYGYTF

V: TRBV11-2
CDR3: CASVPDRPGELFF

V: TRBV2
CDR3: CASSTGTSGNGYTQYF

V: TRBV3-1/TRBV3-2
CDR3: CASSLGGHQPQHF

V: TRBV7-9
CDR3: CASTPREAPEAFF

V: TRBV3-1/TRBV3-2
CDR3: CASSQVSGPYNEQFF

V: TRBV27
CDR3: CASSFGDLWDEAFF

V: TRBV5-6
CDR3: CASSYRGSNQPQHF

V: TRBV27
CDR3: CASSAPRDQETQYF

V: TRBV10-3
CDR3: CAISKPPHPDTQYF

V: TRBV5-6
CDR3: CASIFYSSYNEQFF

V: TRBV2
CDR3: CASSEGGGGRVPQHF